This passage covers 20 T cell receptor beta chains from one sample sequenced in a study of beta chain features in type 1 diabetes (dated by TCRdb to the late 2010s). The research as a whole found: In all four CD4+ subsets, TCRB CDR3 length was moderately but significantly shorter in type 1 diabetes patients.

These TCRs are of unknown antigen specificity. The library was obtained by the immunoSEQ multiplex PCR assay. All of the isolated RNA was reverse transcribed with the High Capacity cDNA Reverse Transcription Kit, so expressed TCRB transcripts were sequenced. TCRdb stores this immuneACCESS table with in-frame sequences only. Part of the clones is absent; in the studies checked, under half of the shortfall reflects unresolved V genes, and no reason is known for the rest. Present in this sample are 150,000 to 170,000 clones, 9% to 12% of which were seen just once. Around 0.5% of the sample is held by the ten biggest clonotypes. The material sequenced was central memory CD4+ T cells from blood. These receptors originate from a man aged 30 to 45 with type 1 diabetes.

A few counts support this clone. This chain connects TRBV27 to TRBJ2-7; D is possibly TRBD2 (5 bases). Trimming removed 1 base at V and 3 bases at J, with 7 bases between. Germline-derived CDR1 and CDR2 are MNHEY and SMNVEV (reference sequence). The CDR3 sequence is 13 residues long. The CDR3 nucleotides are TGTGCCAGCAGTTTATTCCGGGACTACGAGCAGTACTTC. It yields the protein CASSLFRDYEQYF.

This clone was recorded a few times. Distinct nucleotide sequences in the sample also encode this CDR3. The chain couples TRBV5-4 to TRBJ2-5; 10 bases map to TRBD2. J was trimmed by 2 bases and V by 0 bases; bases with no gene match: 1. The germline CDR1 and CDR2 sequences are SGHNT and YYREEE (reference sequence). The CDR3 consists of 15 residues. The CDR3, as DNA: TGTGCCAGCAGCTTGGCTAGCGGGAGTCAAGAGACCCAGTACTTC. Residues: CASSLASGSQETQYF.

The chain's CDR3 is CASRESYEQYF. CDR3 DNA sequence: TGTGCCAGCCGGGAGTCCTACGAGCAGTACTTC. The rearrangement joins TRBV2 to TRBJ2-7; D possibly corresponds to TRBD2 (6 bases). Germline assignment: CDR1 SNHLY and CDR2 FYNNEI. The CDR3 is 11 residues long. V lost 8 bases to trimming and J lost 1 base, with 6 bases between them.

V is TRBV5-1 and J is TRBJ2-7, with 11 bases fitting TRBD1. The CDR3 runs 15 residues. V trimming: 4 bases; J trimming: 2 bases; junction bases outside the gene matches: 5. Germline CDR1 is SGHRS and CDR2 is YFSETQ. The CDR3: CASSVGTGGPYEQYF. For the CDR3, the DNA is TGCGCCAGCAGCGTTGGGACAGGGGGGCCCTACGAGCAGTACTTC.

The chain is built from TRBV15 and TRBJ2-2, with unresolved D. CDR1 LNHNV and CDR2 YYDKDF come from the germline V gene (reference sequence). This CDR3 comprises 13 residues. Trimming stripped 0 bases from V and 5 bases from J, with 4 bases between. The chain's CDR3 is CATSRDVTGELFF. The CDR3 region has the DNA TGTGCCACCAGCAGAGACGTAACCGGGGAGCTGTTTTTT.

This clone was detected only a few times. The chain combines TRBV2 with TRBJ1-2, with 7 bases identical to TRBD1. Germline CDR1 is SNHLY and CDR2 is FYNNEI. V gave up 6 bases and J gave up 8 bases; unmatched junction bases: 9. The CDR3 contains 13 residues. The CDR3 nucleotides are TGTGCCAGCAGGGAGGGACAGCTTGGGGGCTACACCTTC. Its protein product is CASREGQLGGYTF.

The V gene is TRBV27, the J gene TRBJ2-2, with 10 bases that match TRBD2. Germline loops: CDR1 MNHEY, CDR2 SMNVEV (reference sequence). V shed 5 bases, J shed 1 base, and the junction held 4 bases outside the gene matches. The CDR3 is made up of 16 amino acids. This chain's CDR3 is CASSRLAGRNTGELFF. CDR3 bases: TGTGCCAGCAGTCGACTAGCGGGCAGGAACACCGGGGAGCTGTTTTTT.

The J gene is TRBJ2-5, the V gene TRBV4-1; 14 nucleotides line up with TRBD2. The CDR3 covers 18 residues. The V segment lost 3 bases and the J segment 2 bases; nucleotides outside the gene matches: 8. Germline values: CDR1 MGHRA, CDR2 YSYEKL. The CDR3 loop reads CASSHGLAGGLVQETQYF. In DNA form, the CDR3 reads TGCGCCAGCAGCCACGGACTAGCGGGAGGCCTCGTTCAAGAGACCCAGTACTTC.

V is TRBV7-2 and J is TRBJ2-1; 11 nucleotides line up with TRBD2. Unmatched junction bases numbered 5, after V lost 3 bases and J lost 7 bases. Germline lookup yields CDR1 SGHTA and CDR2 FQGNSA. This CDR3 region has 15 residues. This CDR3 reads CASSFSSGRSNEQFF. As DNA, the CDR3 is TGTGCCAGCAGCTTTTCTAGCGGGAGGTCAAATGAGCAGTTCTTC. Full variable domain (outside the CDR3, taken from reference TRBV7-2 and TRBJ2-1): GAGVSQSPSNKVTEKGKDVELRCDPISGHTALYWYRQSLGQGLEFLIYFQGNSAPDKSGLPSDRFSAERTGGSVSTLTIQRTQQEDSAVYLCASSFSSGRSNEQFFGPGTRLTVL.

This chain joins TRBV18 and TRBJ2-7; TRBD1 agrees at 9 bases. The length of the CDR3 is 15 residues. Germline assignment: CDR1 KGHSH and CDR2 LQKENI. V was pared by 4 bases and J by 3 bases, with 7 bases of the junction left unmatched. CDR3 nucleotides: TGTGCCAGCTCACGAACGACAGGGGGTAGCTACGAGCAGTACTTC. It yields the protein CASSRTTGGSYEQYF.

The V call is TRBV28, the J call TRBJ1-1; TRBD1 agrees at 7 bases. Per germline, CDR1 MDHEN and CDR2 SYDVKM. This CDR3 region has 15 residues. Trimming cost V 6 bases and J 4 bases; bases outside gene matches: 11. The CDR3 nucleotides are TGTGCCAGCAGGGAATCGACAGGGAGCGGCACTGAAGCTTTCTTT. Its translation: CASRESTGSGTEAFF.

This clone was observed a handful of times. This rearrangement joins TRBV9 to TRBJ2-3; the match to TRBD2 covers 7 bases. Trimming at V came to 0 bases and at J to 3 bases, leaving 4 bases not matched to a gene. Germline CDR1 and CDR2: SGDLS and YYNGEE. The CDR3 is 15 residues long. CDR3 sequence (DNA): TGTGCCAGCAGCGTAGCTAGCGGTCCTACAGATACGCAGTATTTT. Translated, it gives CASSVASGPTDTQYF.

The chain is built from TRBV7-9 and TRBJ2-1, with D maybe TRBD1 (5 bases). Germline-derived CDR1 and CDR2 are SEHNR and FQNEAQ (reference sequence). The V gene lost 2 bases and the J gene lost 7 bases, with 15 bases spanning the gap. The CDR3 runs to 15 residues. In DNA form, the CDR3 reads TGTGCCAGCAGCTTAACTGGGGCCAGTAGGAATGAGCAGTTCTTC. Its protein product is CASSLTGASRNEQFF.

The rearrangement uses TRBV7-9 and TRBJ2-5; 7 bases match TRBD1. The CDR3 has 14 residues. V gave up 2 bases and J gave up 4 bases; unmatched junction bases: 4. The germline V gene has CDR1 SEHNR and CDR2 FQNEAQ (reference sequence). The CDR3 region has the DNA TGTGCCAGCAGCTTAACAACAGGGGTAGAGACCCAGTACTTC. Translating it yields CASSLTTGVETQYF.

This chain links TRBV9 with TRBJ2-3; no firm D call. V lost 1 base to trimming and J lost 1 base, with 4 bases between them. Germline CDR1 and CDR2: SGDLS and YYNGEE. The CDR3 spans 13 residues. The CDR3 here is CASSVTGTDTQYF. The CDR3 bases are TGTGCCAGCAGCGTAACAGGCACAGATACGCAGTATTTT.

The chain joins TRBV19 to TRBJ2-1; 8 bases map to TRBD2. Germline CDR1 LNHDA, CDR2 SQIVND (reference sequence). Trimming at V came to 1 base and at J to 4 bases, leaving 9 bases not matched to a gene. This CDR3 spans 17 amino acids. CDR3 region: CASSIVVAGWIYNEQFF. CDR3 nucleotide sequence: TGTGCCAGTAGTATAGTGGTAGCGGGATGGATATACAATGAGCAGTTCTTC.

V usage is TRBV9 and J usage is TRBJ2-2; D is possibly TRBD2 (6 bases). Germline CDR1 SGDLS, CDR2 YYNGEE. Trimming cost V 3 bases and J 2 bases, with 14 bases left between them. The CDR3 is 16 amino acids. The CDR3 sequence is CASSAAWTTNTGELFF. DNA of the CDR3: TGTGCCAGCAGCGCCGCTTGGACTACCAACACCGGGGAGCTGTTTTTT.

A few counts support this clone. This chain connects TRBV28 to TRBJ1-1; tentatively, D is TRBD1 (5 bases). Trimming stripped 1 base from V and 3 bases from J, with 9 bases between. This CDR3 has 14 residues. CDR1 and CDR2 from the germline V gene are MDHEN and SYDVKM. For the CDR3, the DNA is TGTGCCAGCAGTTTATTCGGGGGATACACTGAAGCTTTCTTT. Encoded protein: CASSLFGGYTEAFF.

This chain uses TRBV18 with TRBJ2-3, with TRBD2 matching 12 bases. From germline, CDR1 is KGHSH and CDR2 LQKENI. The length of the CDR3 is 17 residues. V trimming: 3 bases; J trimming: 1 base; junction bases outside the gene matches: 5. The CDR3 nucleotides read TGTGCCAGCTCACCCCTAGCGGGAGGGCCTGGCACAGATACGCAGTATTTT. Translated: CASSPLAGGPGTDTQYF. Using reference TRBV18 and TRBJ2-3 for the parts outside the CDR3, the full variable domain is NAGVMQNPRHLVRRRGQEARLRCSPMKGHSHVYWYRQLPEEGLKFMVYLQKENIIDESGMPKERFSAEFPKEGPSILRIQQVVRGDSAAYFCASSPLAGGPGTDTQYFGPGTRLTVL.

This clone was found a few times. The chain recombines TRBV5-1 with TRBJ2-5, with a weak D call TRBD1 (6 bases). Germline V lookup: CDR1 SGHRS, CDR2 YFSETQ. The germline V and J ends were trimmed by 2 bases and 2 bases, with 10 bases remaining between them. The length of the CDR3 is 14 residues. The CDR3 protein is CASSLQGPQETQYF. CDR3 in DNA: TGCGCCAGCAGCTTACAGGGCCCTCAAGAGACCCAGTACTTC.